This T cell receptor (beta chain) stems from a study of OX40 agonist ivuxolimab in advanced cancers. Regarding the study as a whole: Expanded clones were, on average, more numerous in CD8+ T cells than in CD4+. Among some nonresponders, normalized T-cell clonal expansion was also low. Within 6 weeks, CD4+ and CD8+ blood T cells expanded clonally at 0.1 to 3.0 mg/kg.

About this clone itself: The target antigen is unknown.

Profiling relied on immunoSEQ multiplex PCR, and the TCRdb table lists in-frame clones only, not all of them. The table shows roughly 68,000 clones, with roughly 84% occurring only once. The CDR3 runs to 15 residues. Per the germline V gene, CDR1 is SGHAT and CDR2 is FQNNGV. J gave up 3 bases and V 7 bases, and 7 bases lay outside the gene matches. V gene TRBV11-2 combines with J gene TRBJ2-1, with 9 positions matching TRBD2. Specimen: CD4+ or CD8+ T cells sorted from blood, collected in a trial of the OX40 agonist ivuxolimab. This sequence was found in an adult with an advanced solid tumor such as melanoma, head and neck, liver or kidney cancer. CDR3 sequence: CASTSREGGYNEQFF. The CDR3 DNA sequence: TGTGCCAGCACCTCGCGGGAGGGCGGCTACAATGAGCAGTTCTTC. Together with reference TRBV11-2 and TRBJ2-1, the CDR3 gives the full variable domain: EAGVAQSPRYKIIEKRQSVAFWCNPISGHATLYWYQQILGQGPKLLIQFQNNGVVDDSQLPKDRFSAERLKGVDSTLKIQPAKLEDSAVYLCASTSREGGYNEQFFGPGTRLTVL.